This entry lists 25 T cell receptor beta chains sequenced from one sample in a study of stem cell transplantation in POMP-related autoinflammatory disease. Generated by immunoSEQ multiplex PCR, the TCRdb table keeps only in-frame clones and is missing some. The sample lists more than 1,200 clones, around 80% occurring once. The source material was Tregs from PBMCs. The receptor set was obtained from a human donor in good health.

DNA of the CDR3: TGTGCCAGCAGCCCAACAGGGGAAAGGGGGCAGTACTTC. Translation gives CASSPTGERGQYF. The chain links TRBV11-2 to TRBJ2-7; 7 bases line up with TRBD1. V gave up 5 bases and J gave up 9 bases; unmatched junction bases: 10. The CDR3 runs 13 residues. CDR1 is SGHAT, CDR2 FQNNGV, per germline. Supplemented by reference TRBV11-2 and TRBJ2-7, the full variable domain reads EAGVAQSPRYKIIEKRQSVAFWCNPISGHATLYWYQQILGQGPKLLIQFQNNGVVDDSQLPKDRFSAERLKGVDSTLKIQPAKLEDSAVYLCASSPTGERGQYFGPGTRLTVT.

The count of this clone is one. V and J are TRBV18 and TRBJ2-4; D gene ambiguous. CDR3 size: 12 residues. Trimming removed 3 bases at V and 8 bases at J, with 8 bases between. From germline, CDR1 is KGHSH and CDR2 LQKENI. CDR3 coding DNA: TGTGCCAGCTCACCCGGCCCGGACATTCAGTACTTC. It yields the protein CASSPGPDIQYF.

This sequence joins TRBV6-6 and TRBJ2-1; 11 bases line up with TRBD2. Germline-derived CDR1 and CDR2 are MNHNY and SVGAGI (reference sequence). The CDR3 has 16 residues. J gave up 8 bases and V 6 bases, and 12 bases lay outside the gene matches. The CDR3 DNA reads TGTGCCAGCAGCCTGGCCTTAGCGGGGGGGCCGGATGAGCAGTTCTTC. Translated, it gives CASSLALAGGPDEQFF.

The sample holds one count of this clone. The gene calls are TRBV10-3 and TRBJ2-3, with a tentative D call TRBD1 (5 bases). Deletions cut 3 bases from V and 4 bases from J, with 11 bases between. The CDR3 contains 14 residues. Per germline, CDR1 ENHRY and CDR2 SYGVKD. This CDR3 is CAISDGATPDTQYF. The CDR3 DNA reads as TGTGCCATCAGTGATGGGGCGACCCCAGATACGCAGTATTTT.

V gene TRBV7-9 combines with J gene TRBJ2-1; 7 bases match TRBD2. V shed 1 base and J 0 bases; nucleotides not matched to a gene: 3. The length of the CDR3 is 16 residues. Germline V gene sequence: CDR1 SEHNR, CDR2 FQNEAQ (reference sequence). The CDR3 DNA is TGTGCCAGCAGCTTAGTCGGGACTAACTCCTACAATGAGCAGTTCTTC. Protein sequence: CASSLVGTNSYNEQFF.

The chain links TRBV30 to TRBJ1-1; TRBD1 agrees at 8 bases. The CDR3 is 15 amino acids. The V segment lost 1 base and the J segment 5 bases; nucleotides outside the gene matches: 9. Germline V gene data show CDR1 as GTSNPN and CDR2 as SVGIG (reference sequence). CDR3 region: CAWSGTGGFVTEAFF. CDR3 nucleotides: TGTGCCTGGAGTGGCACAGGGGGTTTCGTGACTGAAGCTTTCTTT.

The rearrangement links TRBV5-1 to TRBJ1-2, with D perhaps matching TRBD1 (5 bases). V lost 1 base and J 2 bases, leaving 24 bases between the germline ends. Germline V gene lookup returns CDR1 SGHRS and CDR2 YFSETQ. There are 19 residues in the CDR3. This CDR3 reads CASSLRWGTKALGNYGYTF. DNA for the CDR3: TGCGCCAGCAGCTTGAGATGGGGGACGAAAGCCCTAGGGAACTATGGCTACACCTTC.

The V and J genes are TRBV4-2 and TRBJ2-5; 9 bases are shared with TRBD1. CDR1 LGHNA and CDR2 YNFKEQ come from the germline V gene. The CDR3 is made up of 15 amino acids. J was trimmed by 3 bases and V by 4 bases; bases with no gene match: 6. In nucleotides, the CDR3 is TGTGCCAGCAGCCCCCGTACAGGGGGCGAAGAGACCCAGTACTTC. The encoded protein is CASSPRTGGEETQYF.

The rearrangement uses TRBV18 and TRBJ1-1; D ambiguous. V lost 6 bases and J lost 4, with 6 bases in between. The CDR3 spans 11 residues. Germline loops: CDR1 KGHSH, CDR2 LQKENI. The CDR3 protein is CASSKVTEAFF. The CDR3 DNA reads TGTGCCAGCTCCAAGGTCACTGAAGCTTTCTTT.

The CDR3 DNA follows: TGTGCCACCAGCAGAGATTTTAAGCGGACCAGCACAGATACGCAGTATTTT. Protein: CATSRDFKRTSTDTQYF. The V call is TRBV15, the J call TRBJ2-3; D perhaps matches TRBD2 (5 bases). The CDR3 covers 17 residues. Trimming stripped 0 bases from V and 0 bases from J, with 13 bases between. Germline loops: CDR1 LNHNV, CDR2 YYDKDF (reference sequence).

The chain joins TRBV19 to TRBJ2-7; 10 bases agree with TRBD2. J lost 5 bases, V lost 5 bases, and 9 bases had no gene match. The V gene's germline CDR1 is LNHDA and CDR2 SQIVND (reference sequence). This CDR3 is 15 amino acids long. The CDR3 coding sequence is TGTGCCAGTAGTTTGGCCGGGACTAGCGAGCACGAGCAGTACTTC. Translation: CASSLAGTSEHEQYF.

J is TRBJ2-5 and V is TRBV18, with D perhaps TRBD2 (5 bases). Germline V gene sequence: CDR1 KGHSH, CDR2 LQKENI. The CDR3 loop spans 15 amino acids. The germline V and J ends were trimmed by 2 bases and 2 bases, with 12 bases remaining between them. CDR3 amino acids: CASSPYGGSQETQYF. The CDR3 nucleotides read TGTGCCAGCTCACCATATGGCGGGTCTCAAGAGACCCAGTACTTC. Full variable domain (missing parts from reference TRBV18 and TRBJ2-5): NAGVMQNPRHLVRRRGQEARLRCSPMKGHSHVYWYRQLPEEGLKFMVYLQKENIIDESGMPKERFSAEFPKEGPSILRIQQVVRGDSAAYFCASSPYGGSQETQYFGPGTRLLVL.

The genes are TRBV6-4 and TRBJ2-2, with TRBD1 as a possible D gene (5 bases). Trimming cost V 5 bases and J 0 bases, with 19 bases left between them. The CDR3 totals 18 residues. Germline loops: CDR1 MRHNA, CDR2 SNTAGT. As DNA, the CDR3 is TGTGCCAGCAGTCCCAGGGTGGGCCAGTTCGCGAACACCGGGGAGCTGTTTTTT. This translates into CASSPRVGQFANTGELFF.

The rearrangement joins TRBV5-6 to TRBJ2-3; 13 bases are shared with TRBD2. The CDR3 loop spans 19 amino acids. With V trimmed by 4 bases and J by 0 bases, 11 bases remained unmatched. The germline V gene encodes CDR1 SGHDT and CDR2 YYEEEE. CDR3 nucleotides: TGTGCCAGCAGCCGCCGACTAGCGGGGGGAATAACTAGCACAGATACGCAGTATTTT. Its translation is CASSRRLAGGITSTDTQYF.

The chain is built from TRBV29-1 and TRBJ1-2; D unclear. The CDR3 is 13 amino acids. Germline V CDR1 and CDR2: SQVTM, ANQGSEA. The ends were cut back, 4 bases at V and 4 bases at J, with 13 bases in the middle. The CDR3 loop reads CSVGEQTVYGYTF. CDR3 in DNA: TGCAGCGTTGGGGAACAGACTGTCTATGGCTACACCTTC.

This clone has only one observation. The V and J genes are TRBV6-9 and TRBJ1-1, with D uncertain. V dropped 3 bases and J dropped 7 bases, with 12 bases sitting between them. CDR1 is MNHGY, CDR2 SVAAGI, per germline. This CDR3 contains 13 residues. In nucleotides, the CDR3 is TGTGCCAGCAGTTACAGGCAGGTTGGTGAAGCTTTCTTT. It codes for CASSYRQVGEAFF.

In its sample, this clone was seen a few times. V and J are TRBV2 and TRBJ1-3, with D perhaps matching TRBD1 (6 bases). The CDR3 length is 15 residues. V shed 4 bases and J shed 4 bases, with 14 bases lying between them. The germline V gene has CDR1 SNHLY and CDR2 FYNNEI. The CDR3 loop is CASSAEQGKGNTIYF. DNA of the CDR3: TGTGCCAGCAGTGCGGAGCAGGGGAAAGGAAACACCATATATTTT.

The chain recombines TRBV4-2 with TRBJ2-7; the match to TRBD1 covers 7 bases. With V trimmed by 3 bases and J by 0 bases, 11 bases remained unmatched. The CDR3 runs to 17 residues. Germline CDR1 reads LGHNA; CDR2 reads YNFKEQ. CDR3 in amino acids: CASSQGRGGPSSYEQYF. The CDR3 DNA reads as TGTGCCAGCAGCCAGGGGCGAGGGGGCCCGAGCTCCTACGAGCAGTACTTC.

This chain links TRBV10-2 with TRBJ2-1; possible D gene TRBD2, 6 bases. The CDR3 loop spans 13 amino acids. Between the trimmed V and J ends, which lost 8 bases and 9 bases, there was a span of 17 bases. From germline, CDR1 is WSHSY and CDR2 SAAADI. This CDR3 is CASATSGRGEQFF. The CDR3 coding sequence is TGCGCCAGCGCAACTTCCGGGAGAGGTGAGCAGTTCTTC.

The rearrangement links TRBV7-2 to TRBJ2-1; the D is unclear. CDR3 size: 15 residues. Germline CDR1 and CDR2: SGHTA and FQGNSA. Trimming removed 0 bases at V and 6 bases at J, with 12 bases between. The DNA of the CDR3 is TGTGCCAGCAGCTTAGCGTGGGGTGTAGGCAATGAGCAGTTCTTC. This encodes CASSLAWGVGNEQFF.

This chain uses TRBV18 with TRBJ2-1; D is undetermined. Germline CDR1 and CDR2: KGHSH and LQKENI. The CDR3 is made up of 11 amino acids. Trimming shortened V by 5 bases and J by 10 bases, and 9 bases separated the two germline ends. CDR3 in DNA: TGTGCCAGCTCAAGAAAGGCAGAGCAGTTCTTC. Translating it yields CASSRKAEQFF.

V is TRBV11-2 and J is TRBJ2-7; D is ambiguous. Germline V lookup: CDR1 SGHAT, CDR2 FQNNGV. Trimming left V 5 bases short and J 3 bases short, with 20 bases between. The CDR3 has 16 amino acids. The CDR3 sequence: CASSRASARKDYEQYF. The CDR3 nucleotides are TGTGCCAGCAGCCGAGCCTCTGCCAGGAAAGACTACGAGCAGTACTTC.

The chain uses TRBV6-5 and TRBJ1-1; D is unresolved. Germline loops: CDR1 MNHEY, CDR2 SVGAGI. Trimming removed 8 bases from V and 1 base from J, with 8 bases in between. The CDR3 is 12 amino acids. The CDR3 DNA follows: TGTGCCAGCCGGAGATGGAACACTGAAGCTTTCTTT. This translates into CASRRWNTEAFF.

The chain recombines TRBV5-6 with TRBJ2-2; TRBD2 matches at 7 bases. The germline CDR1 and CDR2 sequences are SGHDT and YYEEEE. The CDR3 contains 16 residues. The trim removed 4 bases at V and 8 bases at J, leaving 14 bases unmatched. CDR3 nucleotide sequence: TGTGCCAGCAGCCCTGGACTAGGAAGGAGGGCTGGGGAGCTGTTTTTT. It yields the protein CASSPGLGRRAGELFF.

This clone was seen a single time. The rearrangement joins TRBV10-3 to TRBJ2-3; no clear D gene. Trimming removed 0 bases at V and 4 bases at J, with 11 bases between. The V gene's germline CDR1 is ENHRY and CDR2 SYGVKD. The CDR3 contains 15 residues. CDR3 bases: TGTGCCATCAGTGAGTCAGGACCAGCCCCAGATACGCAGTATTTT. This codes for CAISESGPAPDTQYF.